Presented here are 4 T cell receptor beta chains from one specimen sequenced in a study of CD4 T cell repertoires in COVID-19. For these receptors, no antigen is known. Sequencing was performed with immunoSEQ multiplex PCR; in TCRdb, only in-frame clones are kept and a portion is missing. The table includes some 470 clones, about 24% detected once. The sequencing used memory CD4+ T cells, cultured in vitro, collected after recovery from COVID-19. These receptors came from a human donor who had COVID-19.

By share, this clone counts as medium-sized. This sequence joins TRBV13 and TRBJ2-1; 13 positions match TRBD2. Per the germline V gene, CDR1 is PRHDT and CDR2 is FYEKMQ (reference sequence). V gave up 4 bases and J gave up 7 bases; unmatched junction bases: 4. This CDR3 contains 15 residues. The CDR3 DNA is TGTGCCAGCAGCTCCGGACTAGCGGGGGTAAATGAGCAGTTCTTC. The encoded protein is CASSSGLAGVNEQFF.

This clone showed up just a few times. The V call is TRBV28, the J call TRBJ1-6, with D unresolved. Germline-derived CDR1 and CDR2 are MDHEN and SYDVKM. The V end lost 6 bases, the J end lost 7 bases, and 7 bases lay between the germline ends. The CDR3 runs 12 residues. CDR3 amino acids: CASSRNNSPLHF. Written as DNA, the CDR3 is TGTGCCAGCAGCCGAAACAATTCACCCCTCCACTTT.

V gene TRBV30 combines with J gene TRBJ2-1; D is possibly TRBD1 (5 bases). The CDR3 length is 14 residues. Per germline, CDR1 GTSNPN and CDR2 SVGIG (reference sequence). Trimming took 3 bases from V and 9 from J, leaving 18 bases between them. The CDR3, as DNA: TGTGCCTGGAGCCCTGAGGTAAGGGGTGCTGAGCAGTTCTTC. Protein product: CAWSPEVRGAEQFF.

The genes are TRBV5-1 and TRBJ2-2; D gene uncertain. There are 13 residues in the CDR3. Germline lookup yields CDR1 SGHRS and CDR2 YFSETQ. V was pared by 4 bases and J by 5 bases, with 9 bases between. This CDR3 is CASSPASTGELFF. Written as DNA, the CDR3 is TGCGCCAGCAGCCCAGCCTCGACCGGGGAGCTGTTTTTT.